This is a list of T cell receptor beta chains from one sample in a study of blood T cell repertoires in COVID-19. Libraries were prepared by immunoSEQ multiplex PCR; TCRdb keeps only in-frame clonotypes and omits some of them. The sample has about 250,000 clones, about 85% seen once. Input material: peripheral blood. Source of these receptors: a human donor with COVID-19, enrolled during active disease. The donor label of this sample is uncertain. Both conserved end residues are part of each CDR3. The D gene is left open where the match is weak. Clone size, where shown, is once, few, many, or a class for clones that have expanded.

abundance,j_gene,d_gene,v_gene,CDR3nt,CDR3aa
.,TRBJ1-5,.,TRBV19,TGTGCCAGTAGTATAGAGTCAGGCCAGAACAATCAGCCCCAGCATTTT,CASSIESGQNNQPQHF
.,TRBJ1-1,.,TRBV7-3,TGTGCCAGCAGCGTTACAGATAACACTGAAGCTTTCTTT,CASSVTDNTEAFF
.,TRBJ2-1,TRBD1,TRBV27,TGTGCCAGCAGGCTCCTAGGGACAGGGGAAGAAGAGCAGTTCTTC,CASRLLGTGEEEQFF
.,TRBJ1-1,TRBD1,TRBV12-5,TGTGCTAGTGGTTTGACCGACAGGGGGGTCACTGAAGCTTTCTTT,CASGLTDRGVTEAFF
.,TRBJ1-1,.,TRBV10-2,TGCGCCAGCAGCCCTCCGGGATCCAATCGGGGGGGAGCTTTCTTT,CASSPPGSNRGGAFF
.,TRBJ1-1,.,TRBV6-5,TGTGCCAGCAGTCCTCCAGGGGTAGGGAGCACTGAAGCTTTCTTT,CASSPPGVGSTEAFF
.,TRBJ2-3,.,TRBV12-3/TRBV12-4,TGTGCCAGCACCCTATCTAATTTGGATACGCAGTATTTT,CASTLSNLDTQYF
.,TRBJ1-6,TRBD1,TRBV27,TGTGCCAGCAGTTTAGGGGCAGGGGGATCACCCCTCCACTTT,CASSLGAGGSPLHF
once,TRBJ2-1,TRBD2,TRBV3-1/TRBV3-2,TGTGCCAGCAGCCAAATGGCGGGGACTATTTACAATGAGCAGTTCTTC,CASSQMAGTIYNEQFF
many,TRBJ2-7,.,TRBV7-8,TGTGCCAGCGCCCCCTTTTCTACCCTCCCCTACGAGCAGTACTTC,CASAPFSTLPYEQYF
.,TRBJ1-6,.,TRBV20-1,TGCAGTGCTGGGCCTTCGTCACCCCTCCACTTT,CSAGPSSPLHF
.,TRBJ1-1,.,TRBV5-1,TGCGCCAGCAGCCCCAACACAGGGACCACTGAAGCTTTCTTT,CASSPNTGTTEAFF
.,TRBJ2-3,.,TRBV11-3,TGTGCCAGCAGCCCAGGGGACACAGATACGCAGTATTTT,CASSPGDTDTQYF
.,TRBJ1-2,TRBD1,TRBV4-3,TGCGCCAGCAGCCAAGAAACAGGGGTATACTATGGCTACACCTTC,CASSQETGVYYGYTF
.,TRBJ1-3,.,TRBV30,TGTGCCTGGACCCCCACTACCTACTCTGGAAACACCATATATTTT,CAWTPTTYSGNTIYF
.,TRBJ2-5,TRBD1,TRBV30,TGTGCCTGGAGTGTACGAGGGACAGTACAAGAGACCCAGTACTTC,CAWSVRGTVQETQYF